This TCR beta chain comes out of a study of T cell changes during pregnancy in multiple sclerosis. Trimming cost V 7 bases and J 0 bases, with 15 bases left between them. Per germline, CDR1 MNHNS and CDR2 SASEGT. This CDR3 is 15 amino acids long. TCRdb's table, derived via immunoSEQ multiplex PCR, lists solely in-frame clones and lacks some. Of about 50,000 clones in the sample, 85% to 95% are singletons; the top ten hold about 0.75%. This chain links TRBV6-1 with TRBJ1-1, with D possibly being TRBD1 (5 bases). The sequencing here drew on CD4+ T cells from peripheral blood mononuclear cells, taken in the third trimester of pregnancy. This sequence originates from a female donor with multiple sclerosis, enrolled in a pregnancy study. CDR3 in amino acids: CASIMEPGMNTEAFF. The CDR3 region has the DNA TGTGCCAGCATCATGGAGCCAGGGATGAACACTGAAGCTTTCTTT.